This paragraph covers one T cell receptor (beta chain) sequence. Its antigen is undetermined. The data were taken from a study of T cells expressing NK-cell markers. The study's findings and limits: Where several donors were concerned, these clonotypes also led the CD3+CD56-NKG2C+ fraction.

Germline lookup yields CDR1 SGHKS and CDR2 YYEKEE (reference sequence). This CDR3 has 13 residues. One entry per CDR3 protein, without DNA, is what TCRdb gives after re-calling the 5' RACE reads. The specimen's table records 500,000 or so distinct CDR3 sequences. This TCR derives from a man in his late teens or twenties in good health. V and J are TRBV5-5 and TRBJ2-1; the TCRdb D gene call, TRBD1, has no DNA to confirm it. Sequencing used blood T cells: a sorted CD56 or NKG2C T cell subset, CD4+ or CD8+ T cells, or bulk PBMC T cells (not recorded which). The CDR3 loop is CASSTPQRDEQFF.